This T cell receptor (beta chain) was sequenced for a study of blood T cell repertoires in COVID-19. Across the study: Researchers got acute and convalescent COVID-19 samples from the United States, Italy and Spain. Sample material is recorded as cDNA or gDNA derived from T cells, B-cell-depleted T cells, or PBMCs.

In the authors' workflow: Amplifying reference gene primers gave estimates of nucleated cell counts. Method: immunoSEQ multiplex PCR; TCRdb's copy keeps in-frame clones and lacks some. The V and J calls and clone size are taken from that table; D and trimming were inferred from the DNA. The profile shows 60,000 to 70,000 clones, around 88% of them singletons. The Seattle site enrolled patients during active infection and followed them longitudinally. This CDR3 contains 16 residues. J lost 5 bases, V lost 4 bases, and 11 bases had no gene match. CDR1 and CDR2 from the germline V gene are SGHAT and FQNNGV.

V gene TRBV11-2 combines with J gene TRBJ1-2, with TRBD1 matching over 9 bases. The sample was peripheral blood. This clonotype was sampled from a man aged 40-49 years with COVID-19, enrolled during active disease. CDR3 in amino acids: CASSSLPGQGPYGYTF. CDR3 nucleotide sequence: TGTGCCAGCAGCTCTCTTCCGGGACAGGGTCCTTATGGCTACACCTTC.